The 15 T cell receptor beta chains given below trace back to one sample, sequenced in a study of blood T cell repertoires in COVID-19. Sequencing used immunoSEQ multiplex PCR; TCRdb keeps in-frame clones, though not all of them. The sample comprises roughly 250,000 clones, roughly three quarters of which are singletons, and approximately 4% rests with the top ten. The sample was peripheral blood. The receptor source for this set is a woman in her thirties or forties with active or convalescent COVID-19.

The V call is TRBV10-2, the J call TRBJ1-5; 8 nucleotides agree with TRBD1. Germline trimming cut 10 bases from V and 3 bases from J; bases unmatched to any gene: 5. The CDR3 is made up of 13 amino acids. The V gene's germline CDR1 is WSHSY and CDR2 SAAADI. The CDR3: CATSGGYNQPQHF. The CDR3 DNA follows: TGCGCCACTTCAGGGGGCTACAATCAGCCCCAGCATTTT.

The chain has TRBV11-2 and TRBJ1-3; no reliable D call. The CDR3 length is 15 residues. With 0 bases removed from V and 4 bases from J, the gap between germline ends came to 10 bases. Germline V gives CDR1 SGHAT, CDR2 FQNNGV. The CDR3 loop is CASSLDGMRGNTIYF. CDR3 coding DNA: TGTGCCAGCAGCTTAGACGGGATGAGGGGAAACACCATATATTTT.

V and J are TRBV28 and TRBJ2-5; possible D gene TRBD1, 6 bases. There are 14 residues in the CDR3. Germline loops: CDR1 MDHEN, CDR2 SYDVKM. Trimming took off 6 bases at V and 5 bases at J, with 16 bases between the two ends. The CDR3 DNA sequence: TGTGCCAGCAGCCGTCAACAGGGAGTGGAGACCCAGTACTTC. Amino acid sequence: CASSRQQGVETQYF.

The CDR3 sequence: CASSFPQGLGNSPLHF. The CDR3 DNA reads TGTGCCAGCAGTTTTCCCCAGGGGCTGGGTAATTCACCCCTCCACTTT. The rearrangement uses TRBV28 and TRBJ1-6, with D tentatively TRBD1 (6 bases). CDR1 MDHEN and CDR2 SYDVKM come from the germline V gene. CDR3 length: 16 amino acids. Trimming pared 3 bases from V and 6 bases from J, leaving 15 bases between.

The J gene is TRBJ2-3, the V gene TRBV7-9, with 10 positions matching TRBD2. With V trimmed by 1 base and J by 3 bases, 4 bases remained unmatched. In germline, CDR1 is SEHNR, CDR2 FQNEAQ (reference sequence). The CDR3 contains 16 residues. Here the CDR3 DNA reads TGTGCCAGCAGCTTAGGCCCACTAGCGGGGACAGATACGCAGTATTTT. Protein: CASSLGPLAGTDTQYF. Full variable domain (missing parts from reference TRBV7-9 and TRBJ2-3): DTGVSQNPRHKITKRGQNVTFRCDPISEHNRLYWYRQTLGQGPEFLTYFQNEAQLEKSRLLSDRFSAERPKGSFSTLEIQRTEQGDSAMYLCASSLGPLAGTDTQYFGPGTRLTVL.

The V and J genes are TRBV27 and TRBJ1-1; D possibly corresponds to TRBD1 (6 bases). CDR3 length: 14 amino acids. V was shortened by 5 bases and J by 4 bases, with 14 bases between the two germline ends. Germline V gives CDR1 MNHEY, CDR2 SMNVEV (reference sequence). The CDR3 DNA follows: TGTGCCAGCAGTCCCGGGGGGCAGGGCACTGAAGCTTTCTTT. This gives the protein CASSPGGQGTEAFF.

The CDR3 DNA follows: TGTGCCATCAGTGGTGTGGACAGGGGGCGAAGTGGCTACACCTTC. The encoded protein is CAISGVDRGRSGYTF. The V call is TRBV10-3, the J call TRBJ1-2; 11 bases line up with TRBD1. The germline V gene has CDR1 ENHRY and CDR2 SYGVKD. The CDR3 consists of 15 residues. The ends lost 4 bases at V and 7 bases at J; junction bases unmatched: 8.

V gene TRBV15 combines with J gene TRBJ1-1, with D maybe TRBD1 (5 bases). Deletions cut 0 bases from V and 3 bases from J, with 8 bases between. CDR1 LNHNV and CDR2 YYDKDF come from the germline V gene (reference sequence). CDR3 length: 14 residues. The CDR3: CATSRDVGDTEAFF. The CDR3 region has the DNA TGTGCCACCAGCAGAGATGTAGGGGACACTGAAGCTTTCTTT.

The chain is built from TRBV10-3 and TRBJ1-4; 7 bases agree with TRBD1. In germline, CDR1 is ENHRY, CDR2 SYGVKD. The CDR3 has 16 amino acids. V lost 2 bases, J lost 8 bases, and 11 bases stayed unmatched. The CDR3 DNA reads TGTGCCATCAGTGAGCCACGAGGAGGGGGCGAAGAAAAACTGTTTTTT. This encodes CAISEPRGGGEEKLFF.

This rearrangement joins TRBV2 to TRBJ1-5; D ambiguous. The CDR3 length is 15 residues. In germline, CDR1 is SNHLY, CDR2 FYNNEI. Trimming took 5 bases from V and 7 from J, leaving 18 bases between them. DNA for the CDR3: TGTGCCAGCAGTTCCGAAACTAGGACGGGGCAGCCCCAGCATTTT. Translating it yields CASSSETRTGQPQHF.

The rearrangement links TRBV27 to TRBJ2-3; 8 bases match TRBD1. With 7 bases clipped from V and 0 bases from J, the junction kept 6 bases outside the gene matches. The CDR3 is 15 residues long. Germline V gene data show CDR1 as MNHEY and CDR2 as SMNVEV (reference sequence). The CDR3 coding sequence is TGTGCCAGCACCCAGGGGGCGCTGAGCACAGATACGCAGTATTTT. Translated: CASTQGALSTDTQYF.

This chain joins TRBV9 and TRBJ2-5; 7 bases match TRBD1. The CDR3 loop spans 13 amino acids. Germline CDR1 is SGDLS and CDR2 is YYNGEE. Losses at the gene ends were 3 bases for V and 2 bases for J; bases not matched to a gene: 1. The CDR3 loop reads CASSAGQQETQYF. CDR3 bases: TGTGCCAGCAGCGCGGGACAGCAAGAGACCCAGTACTTC. Full variable domain (rest looked up from reference TRBV9 and TRBJ2-5): DSGVTQTPKHLITATGQRVTLRCSPRSGDLSVYWYQQSLDQGLQFLIQYYNGEERAKGNILERFSAQQFPDLHSELNLSSLELGDSALYFCASSAGQQETQYFGPGTRLLVL.

This sequence joins TRBV15 and TRBJ1-4; TRBD1 agrees at 11 bases. Trimming took 0 bases from V and 11 from J; bases not matched to a gene: 8. The germline V gene has CDR1 LNHNV and CDR2 YYDKDF (reference sequence). This CDR3 is built from 16 residues. Written as DNA, the CDR3 is TGTGCCACCAGCAGAGATAGGGACAGGGGGTTTGAGAAACTGTTTTTT. It yields the protein CATSRDRDRGFEKLFF.

This chain's CDR3 is CASSLGLIEGEAFF. In DNA form, the CDR3 reads TGTGCCAGCAGTTTAGGTCTCATCGAGGGTGAAGCTTTCTTT. This sequence joins TRBV28 and TRBJ1-1; D unresolved. This CDR3 is built from 14 residues. V was shortened by 2 bases and J by 7 bases, with 14 bases between the two germline ends. Germline V gene data show CDR1 as MDHEN and CDR2 as SYDVKM.

The J gene is TRBJ1-6, the V gene TRBV27; TRBD1 is a possible D gene (6 bases). CDR3 length: 16 residues. Germline-derived CDR1 and CDR2 are MNHEY and SMNVEV (reference sequence). V lost 2 bases to trimming and J lost 1 base, with 9 bases between them. In nucleotides, the CDR3 is TGTGCCAGCAGTTTAGACAGGCCATCCTATAATTCACCCCTCCACTTT. It codes for CASSLDRPSYNSPLHF.